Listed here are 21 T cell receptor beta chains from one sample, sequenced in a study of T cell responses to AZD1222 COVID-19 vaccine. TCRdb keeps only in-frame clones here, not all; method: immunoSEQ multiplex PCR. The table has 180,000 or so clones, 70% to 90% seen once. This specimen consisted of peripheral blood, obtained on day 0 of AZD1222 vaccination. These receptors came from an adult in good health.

The CDR3, as DNA: TGTGCCAGCAGTTTATCGTGGGCAGGGGGGTTTGAAAAACTGTTTTTT. It is translated as CASSLSWAGGFEKLFF. V and J are TRBV27 and TRBJ1-4, with 7 bases that match TRBD1. This CDR3 spans 16 amino acids. The V and J ends lost 0 bases and 7 bases, in that order; junction bases with no gene match: 8. Germline lookup yields CDR1 MNHEY and CDR2 SMNVEV (reference sequence). Using reference TRBV27 and TRBJ1-4 for the parts outside the CDR3, the full variable domain is EAQVTQNPRYLITVTGKKLTVTCSQNMNHEYMSWYRQDPGLGLRQIYYSMNVEVTDKGDVPEGYKVSRKEKRNFPLILESPSPNQTSLYFCASSLSWAGGFEKLFFGSGTQLSVL.

Here the CDR3 DNA reads TGTGCCAGCAGCGAAAAAACAGGGGCCTATGAAAAACTGTTTTTT. Protein sequence: CASSEKTGAYEKLFF. The chain is built from TRBV2 and TRBJ1-4, with 7 nucleotides matching TRBD1. CDR3 length: 15 amino acids. From germline, CDR1 is SNHLY and CDR2 FYNNEI. Germline trimming cut 6 bases from V and 6 bases from J; bases unmatched to any gene: 10.

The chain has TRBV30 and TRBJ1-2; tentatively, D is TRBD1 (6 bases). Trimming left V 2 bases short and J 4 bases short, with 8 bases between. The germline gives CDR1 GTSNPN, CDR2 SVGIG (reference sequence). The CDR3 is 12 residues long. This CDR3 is CAWSSGAYGYTF. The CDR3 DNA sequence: TGTGCCTGGAGTTCGGGGGCCTATGGCTACACCTTC.

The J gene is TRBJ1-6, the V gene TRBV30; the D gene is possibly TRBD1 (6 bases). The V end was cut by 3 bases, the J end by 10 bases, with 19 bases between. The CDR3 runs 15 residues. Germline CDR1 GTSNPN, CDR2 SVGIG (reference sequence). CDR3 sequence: CAWSPDRFSSSPLHF. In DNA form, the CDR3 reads TGTGCCTGGAGCCCCGACAGGTTTTCCAGCTCACCCCTCCACTTT.

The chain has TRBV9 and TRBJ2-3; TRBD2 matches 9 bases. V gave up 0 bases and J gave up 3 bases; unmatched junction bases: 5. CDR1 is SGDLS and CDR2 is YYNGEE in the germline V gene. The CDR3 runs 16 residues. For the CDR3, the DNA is TGTGCCAGCAGCGTAGCTACTAGCGGGCCGACAGATACGCAGTATTTT. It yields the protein CASSVATSGPTDTQYF.

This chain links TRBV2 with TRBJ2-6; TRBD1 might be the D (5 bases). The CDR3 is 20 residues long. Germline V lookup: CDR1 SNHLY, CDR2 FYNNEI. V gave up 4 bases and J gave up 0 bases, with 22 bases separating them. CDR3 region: CASSVLRFGHTSSGANVLTF. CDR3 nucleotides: TGTGCCAGCAGTGTGTTACGATTTGGACACACGAGCTCTGGGGCCAACGTCCTGACTTTC. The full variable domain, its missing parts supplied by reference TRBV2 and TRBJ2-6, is EPEVTQTPSHQVTQMGQEVILRCVPISNHLYFYWYRQILGQKVEFLVSFYNNEISEKSEIFDDQFSVERPDGSNFTLKIRSTKLEDSAMYFCASSVLRFGHTSSGANVLTFGAGSRLTVL.

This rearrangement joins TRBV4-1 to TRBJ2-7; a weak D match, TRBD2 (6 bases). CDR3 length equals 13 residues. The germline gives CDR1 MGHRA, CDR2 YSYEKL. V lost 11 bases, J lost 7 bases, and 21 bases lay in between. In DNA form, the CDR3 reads TGCGCCGGAAGGGAGGTCAGGGCTAAAGAGCAGTACGTC. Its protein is CAGREVRAKEQYV.

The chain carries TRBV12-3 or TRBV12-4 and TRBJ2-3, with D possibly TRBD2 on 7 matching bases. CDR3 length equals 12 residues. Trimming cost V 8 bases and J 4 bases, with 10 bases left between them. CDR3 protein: CASGGAADTQYF. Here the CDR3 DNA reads TGTGCCAGCGGGGGGGCCGCAGATACGCAGTATTTT.

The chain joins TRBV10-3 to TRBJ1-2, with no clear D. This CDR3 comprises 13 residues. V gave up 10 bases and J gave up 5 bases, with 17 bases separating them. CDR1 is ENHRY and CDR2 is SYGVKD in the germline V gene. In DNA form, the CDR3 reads TGTGCCAGCCGGGATCAGATCGGGTATGGCTACACCTTC. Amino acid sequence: CASRDQIGYGYTF.

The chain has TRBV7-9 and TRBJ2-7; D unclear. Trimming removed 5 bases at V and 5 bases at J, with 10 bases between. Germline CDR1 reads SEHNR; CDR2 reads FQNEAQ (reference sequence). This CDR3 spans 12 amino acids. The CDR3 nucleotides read TGTGCCAGCAGCCACGGCGATCACGAGCAGTACGTC. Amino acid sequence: CASSHGDHEQYV.

The CDR3 DNA follows: TGCAGTGCTAGTCTGGGGGTGGACAATGAGCAGTTCTTC. Protein sequence: CSASLGVDNEQFF. The gene calls are TRBV20-1 and TRBJ2-1, with D possibly called TRBD1 or TRBD2 (5 bases each). V gave up 3 bases and J gave up 5 bases, with 11 bases separating them. CDR1 is DFQATT, CDR2 SNEGSKA, per germline (reference sequence). This CDR3 comprises 13 residues.

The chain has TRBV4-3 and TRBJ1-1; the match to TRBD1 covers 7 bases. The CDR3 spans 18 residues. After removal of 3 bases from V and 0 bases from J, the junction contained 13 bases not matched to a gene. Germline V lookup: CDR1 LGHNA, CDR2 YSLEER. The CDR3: CASSQNYRGGGMNTEAFF. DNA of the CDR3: TGCGCCAGCAGCCAGAATTACAGGGGCGGTGGTATGAACACTGAAGCTTTCTTT.

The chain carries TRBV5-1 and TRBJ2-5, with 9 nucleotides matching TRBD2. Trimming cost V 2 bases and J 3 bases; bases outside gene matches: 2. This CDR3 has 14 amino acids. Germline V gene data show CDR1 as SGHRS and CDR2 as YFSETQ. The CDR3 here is CASSFSGGKETQYF. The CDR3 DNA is TGCGCCAGCAGCTTTAGCGGGGGCAAAGAGACCCAGTACTTC.

The CDR3 spells CAWSVPSRADKTQYF. The CDR3 DNA reads TGTGCCTGGAGTGTACCCAGCAGGGCGGACAAGACCCAGTACTTC. V usage is TRBV30 and J usage is TRBJ2-5; the D gene is possibly TRBD1 (5 bases). CDR1 GTSNPN and CDR2 SVGIG come from the germline V gene (reference sequence). With 0 bases removed from V and 6 bases from J, the gap between germline ends came to 17 bases. This CDR3 comprises 15 residues.

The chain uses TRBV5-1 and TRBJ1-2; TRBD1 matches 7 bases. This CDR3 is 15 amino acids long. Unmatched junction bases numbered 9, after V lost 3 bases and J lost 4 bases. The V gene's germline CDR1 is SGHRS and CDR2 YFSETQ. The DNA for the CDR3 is TGCGCCAGCAGCTCGAGAGGACAGGTGGTCTATGGCTACACCTTC. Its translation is CASSSRGQVVYGYTF. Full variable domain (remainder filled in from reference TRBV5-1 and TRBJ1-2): KAGVTQTPRYLIKTRGQQVTLSCSPISGHRSVSWYQQTPGQGLQFLFEYFSETQRNKGNFPGRFSGRQFSNSRSEMNVSTLELGDSALYLCASSSRGQVVYGYTFGSGTRLTVV.

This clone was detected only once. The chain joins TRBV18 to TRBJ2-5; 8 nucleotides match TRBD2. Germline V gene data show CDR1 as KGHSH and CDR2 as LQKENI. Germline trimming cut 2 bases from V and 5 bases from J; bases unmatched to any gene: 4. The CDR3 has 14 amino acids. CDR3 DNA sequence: TGTGCCAGCTCACCAGGGACTAGAGCTGAGACCCAGTACTTC. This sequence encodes CASSPGTRAETQYF.

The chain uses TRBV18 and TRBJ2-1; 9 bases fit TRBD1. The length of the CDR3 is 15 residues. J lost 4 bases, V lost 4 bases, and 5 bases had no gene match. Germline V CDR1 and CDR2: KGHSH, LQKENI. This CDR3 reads CASSLDRGAYNEQFF. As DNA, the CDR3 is TGTGCCAGCTCACTCGACAGGGGGGCTTACAATGAGCAGTTCTTC.

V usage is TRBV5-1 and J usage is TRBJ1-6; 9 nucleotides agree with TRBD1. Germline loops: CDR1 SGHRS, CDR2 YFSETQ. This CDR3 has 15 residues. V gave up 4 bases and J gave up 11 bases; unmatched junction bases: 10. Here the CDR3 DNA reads TGCGCCAGCAGCCCGGAGGGGGACAGGGCTACACCCCTCCACTTT. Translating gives CASSPEGDRATPLHF.

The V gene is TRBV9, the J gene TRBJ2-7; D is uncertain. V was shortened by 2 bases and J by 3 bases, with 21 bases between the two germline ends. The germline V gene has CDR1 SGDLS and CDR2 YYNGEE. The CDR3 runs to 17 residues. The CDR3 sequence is CASSVSSIVSGDYEQYF. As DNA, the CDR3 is TGTGCCAGCAGCGTTTCTAGTATAGTGTCAGGTGACTACGAGCAGTACTTC.

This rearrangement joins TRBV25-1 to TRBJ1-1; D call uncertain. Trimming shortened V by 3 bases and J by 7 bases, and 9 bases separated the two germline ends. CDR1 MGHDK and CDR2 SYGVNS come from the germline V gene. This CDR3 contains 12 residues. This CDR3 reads CASSDIIGEAFF. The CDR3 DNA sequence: TGTGCCAGCAGTGACATAATTGGTGAAGCTTTCTTT.

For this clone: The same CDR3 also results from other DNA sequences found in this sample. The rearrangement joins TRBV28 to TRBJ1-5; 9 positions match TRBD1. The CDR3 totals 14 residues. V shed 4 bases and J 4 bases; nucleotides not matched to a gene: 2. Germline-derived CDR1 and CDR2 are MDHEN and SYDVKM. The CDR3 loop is CASSSGQGNQPQHF. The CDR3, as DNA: TGTGCCAGCAGTTCGGGACAGGGAAATCAGCCCCAGCATTTT.